These T cell receptor beta chains were read from a single sample in a study of blood T cell repertoires in COVID-19. Sequencing was performed with immunoSEQ multiplex PCR; in TCRdb, only in-frame clones are kept and a portion is missing. The repertoire holds about 310,000 clones, with approximately 87% as singletons. Sequencing was done on a sample of peripheral blood. Every receptor here comes from a woman in her forties or fifties who had recovered from COVID-19. Both conserved end residues are part of each CDR3. The order of the fields is D gene, V gene, CDR3 protein. A D gene is named only where the DNA matches it firmly.

TRBD2 | TRBV5-4 | CASILAGESTDTQYF
NA | TRBV30 | CAWGRGTQYF
TRBD2 | TRBV15 | CATSKGLAGVNEQFF
TRBD2 | TRBV9 | CASSVGGEWLSSYEQYF
NA | TRBV6-2/TRBV6-3 | CASSYGQLLAKNIQYF
TRBD2 | TRBV5-8 | CASSPQAGAFQETQYF
NA | TRBV7-9 | CASSSFSQASYNEQFF
NA | TRBV10-1 | CASSSMSTDTQYF
NA | TRBV11-1 | CASSFRRDEKLFF
TRBD1 | TRBV2 | CASRGKTGPRGYTF
TRBD1 | TRBV5-6 | CASSRGQVKETQYF
NA | TRBV10-3 | CAISEETGEISNQPQHF
NA | TRBV14 | CASSQDSGYSTDTQYF
TRBD2 | TRBV11-2 | CASSFGLAGTRDETQYF
TRBD1 | TRBV10-2 | CASVPRDRNTEAFF
NA | TRBV4-3 | CASSQGPGTVQNIQYF
NA | TRBV12-5 | CASGLVCEYFEQYF
TRBD1 | TRBV7-9 | CASSFGQGDADTQYF
TRBD1 | TRBV24-1 | CATSGGSQGAEEQFF
TRBD2 | TRBV7-2 | CASSLTSNLANEQFF
NA | TRBV29-1 | CSVQFMNTEAFF
NA | TRBV30 | CAWSDWGLREKLFF
NA | TRBV6-2/TRBV6-3 | CASSYFGGSGANVLTF
TRBD1 | TRBV6-5 | CAISRQGNYGYTF